The next 5 T cell receptor beta chains were all read from a single sample in a study of identifying expanded T cells in peripheral blood. Using immunoSEQ multiplex PCR, the repertoire was profiled, and TCRdb retains in-frame clones only, with some absent. The profile shows more than 50,000 clones, around 81% of them singletons. The sample was blood. Receptors originate from a person aged 18-70 years in good health.

The V gene is TRBV7-2, the J gene TRBJ2-5, with 9 nucleotides matching TRBD2. This CDR3 has 15 residues. V dropped 5 bases and J dropped 4; count of bases not matched to a gene: 8. CDR1 and CDR2 (germline): SGHTA, FQGNSA. The CDR3 loop is CASSVSGSVGETQYF. CDR3 bases: TGTGCCAGCAGCGTTAGCGGGAGTGTAGGAGAGACCCAGTACTTC.

The CDR3 DNA follows: TGTGCCAGCAGCTTAGCGCGAACAGGTTATAATTCACCCCTCCACTTT. Protein sequence: CASSLARTGYNSPLHF. V is TRBV7-6 and J is TRBJ1-6; possibly TRBD1 for D (5 bases). Trimming removed 0 bases at V and 4 bases at J, with 10 bases between. There are 16 residues in the CDR3. In germline, CDR1 is SGHVS, CDR2 FNYEAQ.

The chain carries TRBV29-1 and TRBJ2-7, with no clear D. Trimming left V 4 bases short and J 0 bases short, with 10 bases between. The CDR3 covers 13 residues. Germline V gene sequence: CDR1 SQVTM, CDR2 ANQGSEA. CDR3 in amino acids: CSVAFGSSYEQYF. DNA for the CDR3: TGCAGCGTTGCCTTCGGTTCCTCCTACGAGCAGTACTTC.

The chain is built from TRBV30 and TRBJ1-6; tentatively, D is TRBD1 (6 bases). The V gene lost 2 bases and the J gene lost 10 bases, with 12 bases spanning the gap. Germline values: CDR1 GTSNPN, CDR2 SVGIG (reference sequence). This CDR3 spans 13 amino acids. CDR3 sequence: CAWSSGERSPLHF. The CDR3 nucleotides are TGTGCCTGGAGTTCAGGGGAGCGGTCACCCCTCCACTTT.

Only a few counts were recorded for this clone. Other DNA sequences in this sample translate to the same CDR3. V gene TRBV4-1 combines with J gene TRBJ1-4; 8 nucleotides agree with TRBD1. J was trimmed by 0 bases and V by 4 bases; bases with no gene match: 4. Per the germline V gene, CDR1 is MGHRA and CDR2 is YSYEKL. This CDR3 is built from 16 residues. The CDR3 nucleotides are TGCGCCAGCAGCCCTGGACAGGGCGCAACTAATGAAAAACTGTTTTTT. This gives the protein CASSPGQGATNEKLFF.